The clone carrying this T cell receptor beta chain has ten or more counts. Antigen: not known. One end of the junction is discordant with germline, which a read error may explain. CDR3 length: 16 residues. The germline V gene encodes CDR1 MNHEY and CDR2 SVGEGT. The data originate from a study of blood T cells in healthy people across ages. Overall study results and limits: Estimates drawn from one million T cells were deemed to understate diversity. Because sorting was not performed, PBMCs prevented conclusive naive versus antigen-experienced comparison.

For the second PCR, which ran for roughly 6 to 11 cycles, a sample-barcoded 5' primer and a J-beta primer mix were used. A template-switch adaptor with 12 random nucleotides tagged each cDNA molecule. TCRdb passed the 5' RACE reads through MiXCR, listing each CDR3 protein once. The sample lists 1.5 million to 2 million distinct CDR3 sequences; around 48% were seen once. The sample was blood. This clonotype originated in a woman between 40 and 55 years old in good health. This rearrangement joins TRBV6-2 or TRBV6-3 to TRBJ2-5, with 14 positions matching TRBD2. The CDR3: CASSPGLAGGQETQYF. CDR3 DNA: TGCGCCAGCAGCCCAGGACTAGCGGGGGGACAAGAGACCCAGTACTTC.